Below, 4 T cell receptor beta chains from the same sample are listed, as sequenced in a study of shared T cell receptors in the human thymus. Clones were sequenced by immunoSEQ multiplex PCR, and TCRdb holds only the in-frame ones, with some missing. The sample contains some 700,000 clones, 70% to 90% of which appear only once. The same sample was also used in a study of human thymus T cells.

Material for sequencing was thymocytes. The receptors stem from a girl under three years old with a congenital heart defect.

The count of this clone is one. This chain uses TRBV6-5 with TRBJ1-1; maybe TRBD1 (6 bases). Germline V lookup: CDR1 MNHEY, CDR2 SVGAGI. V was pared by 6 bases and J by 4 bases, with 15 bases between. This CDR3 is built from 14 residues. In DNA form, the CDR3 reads TGTGCCAGCAGCCAACAGGGTATGGCCACTGAAGCTTTCTTT. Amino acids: CASSQQGMATEAFF.

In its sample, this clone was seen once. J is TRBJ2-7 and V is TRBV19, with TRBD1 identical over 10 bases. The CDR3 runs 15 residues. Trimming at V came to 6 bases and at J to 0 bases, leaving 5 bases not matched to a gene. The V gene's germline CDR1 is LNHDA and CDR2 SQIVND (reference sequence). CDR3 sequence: CASRSGQGGSYEQYF. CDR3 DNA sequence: TGTGCCAGTAGAAGTGGACAGGGGGGCTCCTACGAGCAGTACTTC.

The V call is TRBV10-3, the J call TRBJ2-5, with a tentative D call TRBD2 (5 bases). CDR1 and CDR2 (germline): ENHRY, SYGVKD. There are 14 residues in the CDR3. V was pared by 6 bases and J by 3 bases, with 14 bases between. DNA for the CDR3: TGTGCCATCAGGACCAAACTAGGAGAAGAGACCCAGTACTTC. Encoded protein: CAIRTKLGEETQYF.

CDR3: CASSSRLANTDTQYF. CDR3 sequence (DNA): TGTGCCAGCAGCTCCCGACTAGCGAACACAGATACGCAGTATTTT. The rearrangement links TRBV7-9 to TRBJ2-3, with 8 bases matching TRBD2. The CDR3 consists of 15 residues. From germline, CDR1 is SEHNR and CDR2 FQNEAQ (reference sequence). V lost 4 bases, J lost 2 bases, and 5 bases stayed unmatched.